This T cell receptor (beta chain) appears in the sequencing data of a study of T cell changes during pregnancy in multiple sclerosis. This clone was found once. Here immunoSEQ multiplex PCR was the method, and the copy in TCRdb shows in-frame clones only, minus some. The sample has tens of thousands of clones, 90% seen once. Germline V lookup: CDR1 ENHRY, CDR2 SYGVKD. J lost 3 bases, V lost 3 bases, and 1 base had no gene match. This CDR3 comprises 13 residues. The V and J genes are TRBV10-3 and TRBJ2-7; 8 bases agree with TRBD1. This clonotype was sampled from a female donor with multiple sclerosis, enrolled in a pregnancy study. The sequencing used CD4+ T cells from peripheral blood mononuclear cells, collected in the second trimester of pregnancy. CDR3 nucleotide sequence: TGTGCCATCAGTGAAGGACAGGGCTACGAGCAGTACTTC. This translates into CAISEGQGYEQYF.